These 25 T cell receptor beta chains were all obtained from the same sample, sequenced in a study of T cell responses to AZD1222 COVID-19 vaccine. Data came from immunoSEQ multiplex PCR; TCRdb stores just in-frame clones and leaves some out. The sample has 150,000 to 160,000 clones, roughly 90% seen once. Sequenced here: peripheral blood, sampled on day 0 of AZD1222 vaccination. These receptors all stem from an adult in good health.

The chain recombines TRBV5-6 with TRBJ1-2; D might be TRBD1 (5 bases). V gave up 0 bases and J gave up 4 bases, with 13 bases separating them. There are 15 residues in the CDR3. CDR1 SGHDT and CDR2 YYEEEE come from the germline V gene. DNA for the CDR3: TGTGCCAGCAGCTTGGGACAGATCCCGCTCTATGGCTACACCTTC. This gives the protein CASSLGQIPLYGYTF.

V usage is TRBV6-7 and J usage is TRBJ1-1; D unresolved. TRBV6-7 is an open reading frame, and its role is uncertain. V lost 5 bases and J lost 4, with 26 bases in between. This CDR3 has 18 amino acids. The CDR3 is CASSPVESQQTQSTEAFF. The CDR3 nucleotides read TGTGCCAGCAGTCCCGTGGAGAGCCAACAAACGCAGAGCACTGAAGCTTTCTTT.

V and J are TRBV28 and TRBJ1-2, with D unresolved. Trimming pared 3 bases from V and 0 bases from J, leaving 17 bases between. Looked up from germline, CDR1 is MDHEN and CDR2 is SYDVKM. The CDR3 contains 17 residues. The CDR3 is CASSFFVPSDTNYGYTF. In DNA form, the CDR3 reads TGTGCCAGCAGTTTTTTTGTACCATCCGATACTAACTATGGCTACACCTTC.

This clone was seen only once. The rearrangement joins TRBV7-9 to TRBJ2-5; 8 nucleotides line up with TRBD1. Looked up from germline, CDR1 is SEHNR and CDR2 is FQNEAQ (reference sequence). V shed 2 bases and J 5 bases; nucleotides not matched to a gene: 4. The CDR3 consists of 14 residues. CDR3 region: CASSLQGALETQYF. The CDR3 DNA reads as TGTGCCAGCAGCTTACAGGGGGCGTTGGAGACCCAGTACTTC.

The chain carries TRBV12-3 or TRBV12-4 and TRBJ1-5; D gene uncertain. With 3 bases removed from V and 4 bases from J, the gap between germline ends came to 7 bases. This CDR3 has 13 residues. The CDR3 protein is CASSLRANQPQHF. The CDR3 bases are TGTGCCAGCAGTTTGAGGGCGAATCAGCCCCAGCATTTT.

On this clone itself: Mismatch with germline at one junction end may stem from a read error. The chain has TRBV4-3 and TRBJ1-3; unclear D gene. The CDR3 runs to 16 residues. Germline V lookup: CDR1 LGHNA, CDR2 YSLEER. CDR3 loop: CASSQDITSPGNTIYF. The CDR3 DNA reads TGCGCCAGCAGTCAAGATATAACTTCCCCGGGAAACACCATATATTTT.

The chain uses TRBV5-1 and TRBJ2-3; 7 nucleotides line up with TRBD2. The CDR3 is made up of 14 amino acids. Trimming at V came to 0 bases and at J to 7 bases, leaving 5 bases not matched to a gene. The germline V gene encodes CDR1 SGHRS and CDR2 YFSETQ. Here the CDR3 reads CASSLGGLDNTQYF. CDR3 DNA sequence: TGCGCCAGCAGCTTGGGAGGACTAGACAATACGCAGTATTTT.

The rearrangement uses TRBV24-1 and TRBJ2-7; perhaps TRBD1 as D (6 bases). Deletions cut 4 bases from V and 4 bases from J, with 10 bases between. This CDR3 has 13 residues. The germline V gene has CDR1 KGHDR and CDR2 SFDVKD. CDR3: CATSEPQGYEQYF. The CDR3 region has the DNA TGTGCCACCAGTGAGCCCCAGGGGTACGAGCAGTACTTC.

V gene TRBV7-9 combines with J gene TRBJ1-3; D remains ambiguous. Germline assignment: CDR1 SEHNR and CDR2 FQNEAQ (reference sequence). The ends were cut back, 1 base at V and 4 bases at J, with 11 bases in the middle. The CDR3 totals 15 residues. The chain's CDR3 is CASSLGARPGNTIYF. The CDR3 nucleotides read TGTGCCAGCAGCTTAGGGGCCCGACCCGGAAACACCATATATTTT. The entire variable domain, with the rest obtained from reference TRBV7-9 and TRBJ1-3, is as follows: DTGVSQNPRHKITKRGQNVTFRCDPISEHNRLYWYRQTLGQGPEFLTYFQNEAQLEKSRLLSDRFSAERPKGSFSTLEIQRTEQGDSAMYLCASSLGARPGNTIYFGEGSWLTVV.

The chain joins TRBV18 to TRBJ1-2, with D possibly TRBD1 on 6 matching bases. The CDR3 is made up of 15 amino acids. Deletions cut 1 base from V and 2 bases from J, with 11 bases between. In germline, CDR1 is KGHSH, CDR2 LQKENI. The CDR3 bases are TGTGCCAGCTCACCACTAGTCGACAGGAACTATGGCTACACCTTC. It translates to CASSPLVDRNYGYTF.

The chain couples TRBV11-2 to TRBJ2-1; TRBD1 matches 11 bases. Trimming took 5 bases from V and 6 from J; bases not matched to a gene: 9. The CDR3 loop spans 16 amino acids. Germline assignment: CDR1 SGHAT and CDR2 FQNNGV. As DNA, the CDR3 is TGTGCCAGCAGCCAGATTTTGGGACAGGGGGGCAATGAGCAGTTCTTC. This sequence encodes CASSQILGQGGNEQFF.

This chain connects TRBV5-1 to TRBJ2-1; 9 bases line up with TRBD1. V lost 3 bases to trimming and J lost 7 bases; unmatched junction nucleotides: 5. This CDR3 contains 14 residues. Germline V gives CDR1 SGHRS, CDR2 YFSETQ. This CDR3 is CASSSGTGWNEQFF. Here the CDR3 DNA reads TGCGCCAGCAGCTCCGGGACAGGGTGGAATGAGCAGTTCTTC.

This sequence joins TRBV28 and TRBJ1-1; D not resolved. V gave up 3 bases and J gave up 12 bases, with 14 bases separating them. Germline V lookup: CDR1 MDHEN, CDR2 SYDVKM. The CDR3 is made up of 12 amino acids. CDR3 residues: CASSFLQAVTFF. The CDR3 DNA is TGTGCCAGCAGTTTCCTCCAGGCGGTTACTTTCTTT.

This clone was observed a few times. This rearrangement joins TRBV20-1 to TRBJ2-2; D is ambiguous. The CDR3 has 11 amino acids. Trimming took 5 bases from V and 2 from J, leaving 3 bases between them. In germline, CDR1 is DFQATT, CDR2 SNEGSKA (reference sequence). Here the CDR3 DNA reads TGCAGTGCTGAAAACACCGGGGAGCTGTTTTTT. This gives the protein CSAENTGELFF.

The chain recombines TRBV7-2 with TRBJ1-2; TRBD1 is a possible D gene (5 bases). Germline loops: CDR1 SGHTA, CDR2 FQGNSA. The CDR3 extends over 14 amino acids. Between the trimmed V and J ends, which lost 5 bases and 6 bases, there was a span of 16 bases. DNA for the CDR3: TGTGCCAGCAGCCACCAGGGACCGCGGAATGGCTACACCTTC. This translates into CASSHQGPRNGYTF.

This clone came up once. The CDR3 DNA reads as TGTGCCACCGAACCGTCCGGGGGAGGGAACACTGAAGCTTTCTTT. The encoded protein is CATEPSGGGNTEAFF. The chain combines TRBV24-1 with TRBJ1-1, with D possibly matching TRBD1 (5 bases). Germline CDR1 is KGHDR and CDR2 is SFDVKD. This CDR3 is 15 amino acids long. Trimming took off 9 bases at V and 1 base at J, with 17 bases between the two ends.

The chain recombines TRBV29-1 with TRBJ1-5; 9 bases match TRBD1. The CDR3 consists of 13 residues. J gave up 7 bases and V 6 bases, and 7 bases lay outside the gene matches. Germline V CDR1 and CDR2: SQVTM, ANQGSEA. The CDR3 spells CSVRQGEGQPQHF. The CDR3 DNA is TGCAGCGTGCGACAGGGGGAAGGGCAGCCCCAGCATTTT. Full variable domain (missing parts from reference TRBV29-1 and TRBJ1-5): SAVISQKPSRDICQRGTSLTIQCQVDSQVTMMFWYRQQPGQSLTLIATANQGSEATYESGFVIDKFPISRPNLTFSTLTVSNMSPEDSSIYLCSVRQGEGQPQHFGDGTRLSIL.

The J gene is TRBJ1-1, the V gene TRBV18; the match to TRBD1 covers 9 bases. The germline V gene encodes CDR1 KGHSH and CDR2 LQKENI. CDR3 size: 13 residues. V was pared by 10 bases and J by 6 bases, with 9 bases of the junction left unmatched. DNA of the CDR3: TGTGCCACCTACCGGGACAGGGCGTCTGAAGCTTTCTTT. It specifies CATYRDRASEAFF.

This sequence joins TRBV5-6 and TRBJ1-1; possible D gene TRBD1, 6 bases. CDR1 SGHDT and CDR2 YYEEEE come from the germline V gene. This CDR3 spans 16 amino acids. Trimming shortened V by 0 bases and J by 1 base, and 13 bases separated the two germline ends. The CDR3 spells CASSLGTGNRNTEAFF. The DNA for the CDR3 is TGTGCCAGCAGCTTGGGAACAGGGAATCGGAACACTGAAGCTTTCTTT.

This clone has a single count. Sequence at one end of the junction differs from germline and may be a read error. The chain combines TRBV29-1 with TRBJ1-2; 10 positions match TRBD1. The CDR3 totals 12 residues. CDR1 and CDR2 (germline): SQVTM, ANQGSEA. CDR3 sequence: CSVESGTGAQIF. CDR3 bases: TGCAGCGTTGAGTCCGGGACAGGGGCCCAAATCTTC.

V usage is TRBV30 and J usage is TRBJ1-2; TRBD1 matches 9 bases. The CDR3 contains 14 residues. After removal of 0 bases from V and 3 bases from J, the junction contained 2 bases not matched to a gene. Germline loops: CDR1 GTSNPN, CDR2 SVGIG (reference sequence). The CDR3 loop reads CAWSVTGGHYGYTF. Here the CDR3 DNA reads TGTGCCTGGAGTGTAACAGGGGGCCACTATGGCTACACCTTC. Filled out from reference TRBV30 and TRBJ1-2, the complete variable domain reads SQTIHQWPATLVQPVGSPLSLECTVEGTSNPNLYWYRQAAGRGLQLLFYSVGIGQISSEVPQNLSASRPQDRQFILSSKKLLLSDSGFYLCAWSVTGGHYGYTFGSGTRLTVV.

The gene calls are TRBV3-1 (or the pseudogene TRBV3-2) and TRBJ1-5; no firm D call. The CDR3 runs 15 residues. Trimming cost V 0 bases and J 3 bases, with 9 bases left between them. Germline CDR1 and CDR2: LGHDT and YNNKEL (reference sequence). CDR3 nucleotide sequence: TGTGCCAGCAGCCAAGATGGAGGTCACAATCAGCCCCAGCATTTT. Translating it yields CASSQDGGHNQPQHF.

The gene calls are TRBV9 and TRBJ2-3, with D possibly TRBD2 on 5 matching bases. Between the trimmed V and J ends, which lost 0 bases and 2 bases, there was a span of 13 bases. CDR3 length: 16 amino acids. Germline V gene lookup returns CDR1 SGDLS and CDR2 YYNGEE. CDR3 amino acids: CASSVATGSYTDTQYF. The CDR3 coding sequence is TGTGCCAGCAGCGTAGCTACGGGGAGCTACACAGATACGCAGTATTTT.

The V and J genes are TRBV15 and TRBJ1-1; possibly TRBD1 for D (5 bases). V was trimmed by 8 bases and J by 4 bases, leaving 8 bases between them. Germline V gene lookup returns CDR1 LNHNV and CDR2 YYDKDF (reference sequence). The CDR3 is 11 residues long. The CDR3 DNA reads TGTGCCACCGGCGGGGCCACTGAAGCTTTCTTT. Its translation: CATGGATEAFF.

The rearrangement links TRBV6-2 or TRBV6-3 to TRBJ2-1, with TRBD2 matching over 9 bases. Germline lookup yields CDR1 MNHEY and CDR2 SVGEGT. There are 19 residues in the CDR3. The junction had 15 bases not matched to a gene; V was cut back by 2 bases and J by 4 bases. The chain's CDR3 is CASSYGTPVAGVKYNEQFF. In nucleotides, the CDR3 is TGTGCCAGCAGTTACGGTACCCCGGTAGCGGGGGTGAAATACAATGAGCAGTTCTTC.